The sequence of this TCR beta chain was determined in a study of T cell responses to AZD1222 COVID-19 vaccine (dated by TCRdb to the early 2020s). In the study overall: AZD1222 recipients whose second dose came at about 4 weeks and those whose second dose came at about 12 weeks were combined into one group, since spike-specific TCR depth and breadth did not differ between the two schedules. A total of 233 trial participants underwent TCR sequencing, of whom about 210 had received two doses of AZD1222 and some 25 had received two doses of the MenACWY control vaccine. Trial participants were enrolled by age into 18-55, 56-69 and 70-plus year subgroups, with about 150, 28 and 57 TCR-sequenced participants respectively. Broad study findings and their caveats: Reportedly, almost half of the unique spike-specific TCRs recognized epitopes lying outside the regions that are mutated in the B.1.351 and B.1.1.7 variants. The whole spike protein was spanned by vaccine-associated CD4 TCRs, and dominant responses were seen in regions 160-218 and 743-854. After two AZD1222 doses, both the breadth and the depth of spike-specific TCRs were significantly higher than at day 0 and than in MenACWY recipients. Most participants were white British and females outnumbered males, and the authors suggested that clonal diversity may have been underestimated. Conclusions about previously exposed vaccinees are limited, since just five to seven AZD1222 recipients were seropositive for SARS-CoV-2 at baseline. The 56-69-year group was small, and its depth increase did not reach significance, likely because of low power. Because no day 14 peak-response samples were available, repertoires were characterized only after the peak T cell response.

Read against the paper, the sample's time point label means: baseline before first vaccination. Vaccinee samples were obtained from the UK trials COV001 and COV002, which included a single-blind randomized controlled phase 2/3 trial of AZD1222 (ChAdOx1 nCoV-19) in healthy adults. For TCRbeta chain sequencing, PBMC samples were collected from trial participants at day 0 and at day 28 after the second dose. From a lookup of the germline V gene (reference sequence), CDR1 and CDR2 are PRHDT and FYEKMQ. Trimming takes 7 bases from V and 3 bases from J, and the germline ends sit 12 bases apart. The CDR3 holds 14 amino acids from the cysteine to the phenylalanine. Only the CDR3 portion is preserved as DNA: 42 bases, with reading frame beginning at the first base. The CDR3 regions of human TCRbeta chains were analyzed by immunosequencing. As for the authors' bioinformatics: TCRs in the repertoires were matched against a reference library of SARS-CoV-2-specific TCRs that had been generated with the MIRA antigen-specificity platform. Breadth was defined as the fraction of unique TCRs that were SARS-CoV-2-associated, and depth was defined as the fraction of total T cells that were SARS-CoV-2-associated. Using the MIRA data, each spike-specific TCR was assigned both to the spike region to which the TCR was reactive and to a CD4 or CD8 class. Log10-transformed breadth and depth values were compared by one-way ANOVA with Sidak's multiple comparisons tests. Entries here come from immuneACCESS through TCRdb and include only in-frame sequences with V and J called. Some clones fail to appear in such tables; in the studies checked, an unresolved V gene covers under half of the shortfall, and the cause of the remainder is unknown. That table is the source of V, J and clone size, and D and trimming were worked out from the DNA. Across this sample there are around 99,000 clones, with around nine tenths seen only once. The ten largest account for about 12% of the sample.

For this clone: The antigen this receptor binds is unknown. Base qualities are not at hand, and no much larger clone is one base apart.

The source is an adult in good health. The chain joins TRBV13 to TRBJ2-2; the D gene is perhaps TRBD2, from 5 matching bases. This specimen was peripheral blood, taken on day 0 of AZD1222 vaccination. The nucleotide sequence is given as TGTGCCAGCAACCGCCGGGATCACACCGGGGAGCTGTTTTTT. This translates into CASNRRDHTGELFF.